This TCR beta chain stems from a study of identifying expanded T cells in peripheral blood (dated by TCRdb to between 2018 and 2020). About the investigation overall: Technical replicates were generated by sequencing separate aliquots of the same genomic DNA pool, and four replicates were compared pairwise.

Overall study outcomes, separate from this receptor: Variance in clone template counts between approximately two-week samples significantly increased with total template count across all healthy donors. Across all healthy-donor time intervals, the beta-binomial model significantly lowered both the number of clones called differentially abundant and the false-positive rate. The binomial model flagged roughly 1.1 differentially abundant clones between technical replicates, compared with roughly 15 over approximately two weeks and approximately 20 over four weeks. The authors expected that biological variance in healthy repertoires might rise further over much longer intervals, such as months to years.

With regard to this clone: Its cognate antigen has yet to be identified. Base qualities are not recorded, but no much larger clone differs from it by a single base.

The immunoSEQ Assay, which uses bias-controlled multiplex PCR amplification of genomic DNA, was used to profile TCRbeta CDR3 regions. The source study handled its data this way. The absolute abundance of each unique TCRbeta CDR3 region was quantified after sequences were collapsed and filtered. Differential abundance was tested with two models: a binomial (Fisher-equivalent) model and a beta-binomial model that adds time-dependent variance fitted from healthy donors. Any clone with fewer than 5 combined templates was excluded, and a clone was called differentially abundant if its Benjamini-Hochberg FDR was below 0.01. Beta-binomial variance was modeled as a function of total template count across the two samples using the form v = (b*log(k)+a)^2. This is the immuneACCESS table as TCRdb keeps it, with only in-frame sequences that have V and J called. A part of the clones is gone; compared with another copy, unresolved V genes explain less than half, and the rest is unexplained. That table is the source of V, J and clone size, and D and trimming were worked out from the DNA. This sample lists 95,000 to 100,000 clones; around 85% were detected once. The top ten clones comprise 15% to 20% of the sample.

No immune events, such as infections, were documented for the healthy donors during the collection period. Blood repertoires from healthy donors were used as a training cohort for calibrating time-dependent variance in a beta-binomial model of differential abundance of T-cell clones. The training cohort comprised approximately ten healthy donors, 3 female and 7 male. On average the donors were approximately 43 years old, and their ages spanned roughly 29 to 64 years. Obtained from a commercial supplier, whole blood was collected from each healthy donor at three time points set two to three weeks apart. For immunosequencing, genomic DNA was extracted from whole blood that had not been sorted. Taken from cysteine to phenylalanine, the CDR3 has 13 residues. The only DNA kept is the CDR3, 39 bases in frame from the first base. The germline V gene encodes CDR1 SGHTA and CDR2 FQGNSA. V is cut by 7 bases and J by 5 bases, and the space between the germline ends is 9 bases.

Sequencing was performed on blood. The chain employs TRBV7-2 and TRBJ2-6, with the D gene too uncertain to name. The TCR comes from a person aged 18 to 69 in good health. CDR3 protein: CASTETRANVLTF. In nucleotide form, the sequence is TGTGCCAGCACCGAGACGAGGGCCAACGTCCTGACTTTC.